Included here is one TCR beta chain sequence, with context. What it binds is not known. The source of the sample is a study of T cell responses to AZD1222 COVID-19 vaccine. Findings and caveats of the study: Spike-wide vaccine-associated CD4 TCRs dominated at 160-218 and 743-854. Reports indicate that nearly half of spike-specific TCRs are directed at unmutated variant regions. Increases in Spike-specific TCR breadth and depth were seen after two AZD1222 doses. Mostly white British, mostly female donors; authors suggested clonal diversity may be underestimated.

Here immunoSEQ multiplex PCR was the method, and the copy in TCRdb shows in-frame clones only, minus some. The repertoire holds some 83,000 clones, with around nine tenths as singletons. CDR3 length equals 12 residues. In germline, CDR1 is GTSNPN, CDR2 SVGIG (reference sequence). V was clipped by 4 bases and J by 0 bases, with 6 bases between them. The TCR comes from an adult who received the AZD1222 COVID-19 vaccine. V and J are TRBV30 and TRBJ1-2; maybe TRBD1 (5 bases). The source material was peripheral blood, sampled 28 days after the second AZD1222 dose. The chain's CDR3 is CAWTGSNYGYTF. The CDR3 nucleotides are TGTGCCTGGACAGGGTCTAACTATGGCTACACCTTC.